These T cell receptor beta chains were read from a single sample in a study of blood T cell repertoires in COVID-19. Method: immunoSEQ multiplex PCR; TCRdb's copy keeps in-frame clones and lacks some. The profile shows over 85,000 clones, 85% of them singletons. The sample taken for sequencing was peripheral blood. These receptors all come from a man between 60 and 75 years old with acute or convalescent COVID-19. Both conserved end residues are part of each CDR3. The D gene is left open where the match is weak. Size tells how often a clone was seen (once, few, many) or the class of an expanded clone, and some rows leave it out.

J gene | D gene | clone size | V gene | CDR3 protein | CDR3 DNA
TRBJ1-5 | - | many | TRBV6-2/TRBV6-3 | CASSYFQRDWPQHF | TGTGCCAGCAGTTACTTCCAGAGGGATTGGCCCCAGCATTTT
TRBJ1-1 | TRBD1 | - | TRBV18 | CASSPPLDREAFF | TGTGCCAGCTCACCACCCCTGGACAGGGAAGCTTTCTTT
TRBJ2-1 | - | - | TRBV18 | CASSPLLESSYNEQFF | TGTGCCAGCTCACCTCTGCTGGAGAGCTCCTACAATGAGCAGTTCTTC
TRBJ2-2 | TRBD2 | - | TRBV7-6 | CASSLRLAGGPNTGELFF | TGTGCCAGCAGCTTAAGACTAGCGGGAGGGCCGAACACCGGGGAGCTGTTTTTT
TRBJ1-4 | - | few | TRBV30 | CAWSGGATNEKLFF | TGTGCCTGGAGTGGGGGGGCAACTAATGAAAAACTGTTTTTT
TRBJ2-3 | TRBD2 | - | TRBV10-3 | CAISPGLAGSTDTQYF | TGTGCCATCAGTCCGGGACTAGCGGGATCCACAGATACGCAGTATTTT
TRBJ2-1 | - | - | TRBV5-1 | CASSVDTYNEQFF | TGCGCCAGCAGCGTAGACACTTACAATGAGCAGTTCTTC
TRBJ2-7 | - | - | TRBV5-1 | CASSLTSLYEQYF | TGCGCCAGCAGTTTGACTAGTTTATACGAGCAGTACTTC
TRBJ1-1 | - | - | TRBV30 | CAWSVEMNTEAFF | TGTGCCTGGAGTGTGGAGATGAACACTGAAGCTTTCTTT
TRBJ2-7 | - | - | TRBV10-3 | CAISGTLSTYEQYF | TGTGCCATCAGTGGTACGCTATCCACCTACGAGCAGTACTTC
TRBJ1-1 | - | - | TRBV9 | CASSANSNTEAFF | TGTGCCAGCAGCGCCAACTCAAACACTGAAGCTTTCTTT
TRBJ1-2 | - | - | TRBV6-5 | CASSYEGNYGYTF | TGTGCCAGCAGTTACGAGGGCAACTATGGCTACACCTTC
TRBJ2-1 | TRBD2 | - | TRBV5-1 | CASSLPGLADYNEQFF | TGCGCCAGCAGCCTGCCGGGACTAGCGGACTACAATGAGCAGTTCTTC
TRBJ2-7 | - | - | TRBV27 | CARTPPEGYEQYF | TGTGCCAGAACTCCCCCCGAGGGCTACGAGCAGTACTTC
TRBJ1-4 | - | once | TRBV5-1 | CASSLATIAGQEKLFF | TGCGCCAGCAGCTTGGCAACAATTGCGGGTCAAGAAAAACTGTTTTTT
TRBJ1-4 | - | - | TRBV3-1/TRBV3-2 | CASRPQGQTNEKLFF | TGTGCCAGCAGACCCCAGGGCCAAACTAATGAAAAACTGTTTTTT
TRBJ2-2 | - | few | TRBV12-3/TRBV12-4 | CASSTGSAGELFF | TGTGCCAGCAGTACAGGGAGCGCCGGGGAGCTGTTTTTT